Listed below are T cell receptor beta chains from one sample, sequenced in a study of Graves' ophthalmopathy and Graves' hyperthyroidism. Via MiXCR, TCRdb re-called the multiplex PCR reads, giving one row per CDR3 protein. The table records hundreds of thousands of distinct CDR3 sequences, 35% to 50% of them present only once. Sequencing used peripheral blood. The receptors shown here come from an adult man with Graves' ophthalmopathy. The CDR3 runs from the conserved cysteine through the conserved F or W. Each record gives: CDR3 DNA, CDR3 protein, V gene, D gene, clone size, J gene. D genes are given only for firm matches. Where a row states a size, it is once, few, many or the class of an expanded clone; other rows omit it.

DNA: TGTGCCAGCAGTTACGGCTACGAGCAGTACTTC
CDR3: CASSYGYEQYF
V: TRBV25-1
D: -
size: many
J: TRBJ2-7

DNA: TGCAGCGTTGAAGATCGGACTCCTAACGAAAAACTGTTTTTT
CDR3: CSVEDRTPNEKLFF
V: TRBV29-1
D: -
size: -
J: TRBJ1-4

DNA: TGTGCCAGCAGTCCGACCGGAGTGGGGTACGAGCAGTACTTC
CDR3: CASSPTGVGYEQYF
V: TRBV7-3
D: -
size: many
J: TRBJ2-7

DNA: TGCGCCAGCAGGCCCGGGACTAGCGTGTTCGGGGAGCTGTTTTTT
CDR3: CASRPGTSVFGELFF
V: TRBV5-1
D: TRBD2
size: -
J: TRBJ2-2

DNA: TGTGCCATCACCTCGACAGGGGGTTCACCCCTCCACTTT
CDR3: CAITSTGGSPLHF
V: TRBV10-3
D: TRBD1
size: -
J: TRBJ1-6

DNA: TGTGCCACCAGTGATTTGACGGAAGCTAACTATGGCTACACCTTC
CDR3: CATSDLTEANYGYTF
V: TRBV24-1
D: -
size: many
J: TRBJ1-2

DNA: TGTGCCAGCAGCGTGGGGGTAGACGGGAGGTACTTC
CDR3: CASSVGVDGRYF
V: TRBV13
D: -
size: -
J: TRBJ2-7

DNA: TGTGCCATCAGCAGAGATCCCAGGGACGGTCAGCCCCAGCATTTT
CDR3: CAISRDPRDGQPQHF
V: TRBV15
D: -
size: -
J: TRBJ1-5

DNA: TGTGCCAGCAGCCAAAAGCGGGATACGCAGTATTTT
CDR3: CASSQKRDTQYF
V: TRBV7-9
D: -
size: -
J: TRBJ2-3

DNA: TGTGCCAGCAGCTTCTTAAAACAGGGGGCCTACGAGCAGTACTTC
CDR3: CASSFLKQGAYEQYF
V: TRBV13
D: TRBD1
size: few
J: TRBJ2-7

DNA: TGTGCTAGCAGCTACCAAGAGACCCAGTGCTTC
CDR3: CASSYQETQCF
V: TRBV2
D: -
size: -
J: TRBJ2-5

DNA: TGTGCCAGCAGTTTAACAGGGACTGGGGCCAACGTCCTGACTTTC
CDR3: CASSLTGTGANVLTF
V: TRBV2
D: -
size: many
J: TRBJ2-6

DNA: TGTGCCAGTAGTATAGGGACAGGGTTTTTGGCTCAGCCCCAGCATTTT
CDR3: CASSIGTGFLAQPQHF
V: TRBV19
D: TRBD1
size: -
J: TRBJ1-5

DNA: TGCAGCGTTGAGAAGAGGGGGCCACCCGCGGGAAAGGACTCCTACGAGCAGTACTTC
CDR3: CSVEKRGPPAGKDSYEQYF
V: TRBV29-1
D: -
size: many
J: TRBJ2-7

DNA: TGTGCCAGCAGTCGTCAGGGAGTCTATGGCTACACCTTC
CDR3: CASSRQGVYGYTF
V: TRBV12-3/TRBV12-4
D: -
size: -
J: TRBJ1-2

DNA: TGTGCCAGCAGCCCCGGATTGGGTCGTGAAGCTTTCTTT
CDR3: CASSPGLGREAFF
V: TRBV5-6
D: -
size: -
J: TRBJ1-1

DNA: TGTGCCAGCGTACGGGACAGAGCTACTGAAGCTTTCTTC
CDR3: CASVRDRATEAFF
V: TRBV2
D: TRBD1
size: -
J: TRBJ1-1

DNA: TGCAGTGCTAGAGATCGGTCTAGCGGGGCCTACGAGCAGTACTTC
CDR3: CSARDRSSGAYEQYF
V: TRBV20-1
D: TRBD2
size: many
J: TRBJ2-7

DNA: TGCAGTGCTGCCGCCCCATCCGAGCAGTACTTC
CDR3: CSAAAPSEQYF
V: TRBV20-1
D: -
size: many
J: TRBJ2-7

DNA: TGTGCCAGCAGTGAAGATAGGGACGTAATGTATTTT
CDR3: CASSEDRDVMYF
V: TRBV2
D: -
size: many
J: TRBJ1-5

DNA: TGTGCCAGCAGTTACTTAGCGGGACACACCTACGAGCAGTACTTC
CDR3: CASSYLAGHTYEQYF
V: TRBV6-5
D: TRBD2
size: -
J: TRBJ2-7

DNA: TGTGCCAGTAGTTCACTAGCGGGGAGCTCCTACGAGCAGTACTTC
CDR3: CASSSLAGSSYEQYF
V: TRBV19
D: TRBD2
size: many
J: TRBJ2-7

DNA: TGTGCCTGGACTCCGGGGGCGAATCAGCCCCAGCATTTT
CDR3: CAWTPGANQPQHF
V: TRBV30
D: -
size: few
J: TRBJ1-5

DNA: TGCGCCAGCAACTCCAAGACAGGAAGAGAGACCCAGTACTTC
CDR3: CASNSKTGRETQYF
V: TRBV5-1
D: -
size: few
J: TRBJ2-5

DNA: TGCAGCTTAGGACAGTCCTACGAGCAGTACTTC
CDR3: CSLGQSYEQYF
V: TRBV29-1
D: -
size: few
J: TRBJ2-7

DNA: TGTGCCTGGAGTGTTGTACTGAACACTGAAGCTTTCTTT
CDR3: CAWSVVLNTEAFF
V: TRBV30
D: -
size: few
J: TRBJ1-1

DNA: TGTGCCAGTAGTATAGAGGGTGCGGCTTTTTCTGGGGCCAACGTCCTGACTTTC
CDR3: CASSIEGAAFSGANVLTF
V: TRBV19
D: -
size: -
J: TRBJ2-6

DNA: TGTGCCACCAGCAGAGAACTAGACTACTCCTACGAGCAGTACTTC
CDR3: CATSRELDYSYEQYF
V: TRBV15
D: -
size: many
J: TRBJ2-7

DNA: TGTGCCATCAGTTTGGACAGGGACACCAGGGAGCTGTTTTTT
CDR3: CAISLDRDTRELFF
V: TRBV27
D: TRBD1
size: -
J: TRBJ2-2

DNA: TGTGCCAGCAGCTTGTTGGTCTCTGGGGCCAACGTCCTGACTTTC
CDR3: CASSLLVSGANVLTF
V: TRBV7-9
D: -
size: many
J: TRBJ2-6

DNA: TGCGCCAGCAGCGATAAGACAGGGTGGGCCAACTATGGCTACACCTTC
CDR3: CASSDKTGWANYGYTF
V: TRBV5-1
D: TRBD1
size: few
J: TRBJ1-2